These 17 T cell receptor beta chains share one sample of origin, sequenced in a study of CD8 T cells in Susac syndrome. The RNA input was roughly 0.45 to 1 ug, and it was reverse transcribed with random hexamers. TCRdb reprocessed the immunoSEQ multiplex PCR reads via MiXCR and lists one record per CDR3 protein. The profile shows 400,000 or so distinct CDR3 sequences, more than 70% of them singletons. Sequenced: CD8+ T cells from PBMCs. The source of these receptors is a human donor with multiple sclerosis.

The chain employs TRBV5-6 and TRBJ2-5; a possible D gene is TRBD2 (5 bases). Germline CDR1 is SGHDT and CDR2 is YYEEEE. This CDR3 comprises 15 residues. The ends were cut back, 2 bases at V and 0 bases at J, with 11 bases in the middle. For the CDR3, the DNA is TGTGCCAGCAGCTTAACCGGGGATTACCAAGAGACCCAGTACTTC. Translation gives CASSLTGDYQETQYF.

The V gene is TRBV27, the J gene TRBJ1-5; D is undetermined. With 8 bases removed from V and 7 bases from J, the gap between germline ends came to 6 bases. CDR3 length: 10 residues. Germline V gene sequence: CDR1 MNHEY, CDR2 SMNVEV (reference sequence). The CDR3 DNA follows: TGTGCCAGCGGCCTACAGCCCCAGCATTTT. The encoded protein is CASGLQPQHF.

This chain connects TRBV19 to TRBJ1-1, with a possible D match to TRBD1 (5 bases). V lost 5 bases, J lost 7 bases, and 14 bases lay in between. The CDR3 sequence is 13 residues long. Per the germline V gene, CDR1 is LNHDA and CDR2 is SQIVND (reference sequence). CDR3 protein: CASSPGTPREAFF. CDR3 sequence (DNA): TGTGCCAGTAGTCCCGGGACCCCTCGTGAAGCTTTCTTT.

This clonotype was seen just once. This chain uses TRBV7-9 with TRBJ2-7; D is unresolved. The V gene lost 1 base and the J gene lost 7 bases, with 17 bases spanning the gap. Germline V gene data show CDR1 as SEHNR and CDR2 as FQNEAQ (reference sequence). The CDR3 length is 15 residues. The CDR3 nucleotides are TGTGCCAGCAGCTTAGAGGTGAAGGGCCCGGGTGAGCAGTACTTC. Translated: CASSLEVKGPGEQYF.

This clonotype turned up a few times. The genes are TRBV19 and TRBJ2-5, with 10 bases lining up with TRBD2. V was clipped by 4 bases and J by 2 bases; unmatched bases: 4. The germline CDR1 and CDR2 sequences are LNHDA and SQIVND (reference sequence). CDR3 length equals 15 residues. The CDR3 DNA reads as TGTGCCAGTAGTACCTGGACTAGCGGACAAGAGACCCAGTACTTC. Amino acids: CASSTWTSGQETQYF. The full variable domain, rest sourced from reference TRBV19 and TRBJ2-5, is DGGITQSPKYLFRKEGQNVTLSCEQNLNHDAMYWYRQDPGQGLRLIYYSQIVNDFQKGDIAEGYSVSREKKESFPLTVTSAQKNPTAFYLCASSTWTSGQETQYFGPGTRLLVL.

The chain links TRBV4-1 to TRBJ1-2; tentative D call: TRBD1 (6 bases). With 2 bases removed from V and 8 bases from J, the gap between germline ends came to 15 bases. The CDR3 contains 14 residues. Germline-derived CDR1 and CDR2 are MGHRA and YSYEKL. CDR3: CASSQLQGSGGYTF. In DNA form, the CDR3 reads TGCGCCAGCAGCCAACTTCAGGGGTCTGGGGGCTACACCTTC.

The gene calls are TRBV27 and TRBJ1-5, with D perhaps TRBD1 (5 bases). V dropped 6 bases and J dropped 5 bases, with 17 bases sitting between them. There are 15 residues in the CDR3. Germline CDR1 MNHEY, CDR2 SMNVEV (reference sequence). The CDR3 is CASRKLETADQPQHF. The CDR3 nucleotides are TGTGCCAGCAGAAAACTGGAGACAGCCGATCAGCCCCAGCATTTT.

The chain links TRBV27 to TRBJ2-7, with 7 nucleotides matching TRBD2. This CDR3 comprises 15 residues. V shed 6 bases, J shed 3 bases, and the junction held 11 bases outside the gene matches. The V gene's germline CDR1 is MNHEY and CDR2 SMNVEV (reference sequence). This chain's CDR3 is CASSFSAGGFYEQYF. CDR3 sequence (DNA): TGTGCCAGCAGCTTTTCTGCCGGGGGGTTCTACGAGCAGTACTTC.

V is TRBV14 and J is TRBJ2-7, with 7 bases lining up with TRBD1. The CDR3 contains 15 residues. CDR1 and CDR2 (germline): SGHDN, FVKESK. The J segment lost 3 bases and the V segment lost 1 base, leaving 6 bases of the junction unmatched. The DNA for the CDR3 is TGTGCCAGCAGCCAAGTTTCGACAGGGAACTACGAGCAGTACTTC. As protein: CASSQVSTGNYEQYF.

Regarding this clonotype: Germline is not matched at one junction end, which may reflect a read error. CDR3 region: CASNLGTGGEGYTF. The CDR3 bases are TGTGCCAGCAACTTAGGGACAGGGGGCGAAGGCTACACCTTC. This chain uses TRBV11-2 with TRBJ1-2; 12 nucleotides agree with TRBD1. The V gene's germline CDR1 is SGHAT and CDR2 FQNNGV. This CDR3 region has 14 residues.

The chain links TRBV7-8 to TRBJ2-3; TRBD2 agrees at 12 bases. V lost 5 bases to trimming and J lost 0 bases; unmatched junction nucleotides: 6. The CDR3 covers 17 residues. Germline V lookup: CDR1 SGHVS, CDR2 FQNEAQ. CDR3 residues: CASSPGLAGFSTDTQYF. The CDR3 DNA reads as TGTGCCAGCAGCCCCGGACTAGCGGGGTTTAGCACAGATACGCAGTATTTT. Combining the CDR3 with reference TRBV7-8 and TRBJ2-3 gives the whole variable domain GAGVSQSPRYKVAKRGQDVALRCDPISGHVSLFWYQQALGQGPEFLTYFQNEAQLDKSGLPSDRFFAERPEGSVSTLKIQRTQQEDSAVYLCASSPGLAGFSTDTQYFGPGTRLTVL.

This chain joins TRBV29-1 and TRBJ2-5; D gene unclear. V was trimmed by 4 bases and J by 0 bases, leaving 6 bases between them. The CDR3 has 12 amino acids. The germline V gene encodes CDR1 SQVTM and CDR2 ANQGSEA. This CDR3 reads CSVVTHQETQYF. The CDR3 bases are TGCAGCGTTGTGACCCACCAAGAGACCCAGTACTTC.

V gene TRBV29-1 combines with J gene TRBJ2-3; 8 bases fit TRBD2. The germline CDR1 and CDR2 sequences are SQVTM and ANQGSEA. The CDR3 totals 16 residues. J was trimmed by 2 bases and V by 3 bases; bases with no gene match: 10. CDR3 coding DNA: TGCAGCGTTGAGGACTGGACTAGCAGCACCACAGATACGCAGTATTTT. This codes for CSVEDWTSSTTDTQYF.

This clonotype was recorded only once. V and J are TRBV5-1 and TRBJ1-1; TRBD1 is a possible D gene (5 bases). Germline loops: CDR1 SGHRS, CDR2 YFSETQ. This CDR3 contains 15 residues. The V end lost 1 base, the J end lost 3 bases, and 13 bases lay between the germline ends. CDR3: CASSLWDSGYTEAFF. CDR3 nucleotide sequence: TGCGCCAGCAGCTTGTGGGACTCAGGGTACACTGAAGCTTTCTTT.

The rearrangement joins TRBV7-2 to TRBJ2-7, with a tentative D call TRBD1 (5 bases). V was trimmed by 1 base and J by 5 bases, leaving 9 bases between them. The germline V gene encodes CDR1 SGHTA and CDR2 FQGNSA. The CDR3 extends over 13 amino acids. CDR3 in amino acids: CASSLGRANEQYF. The CDR3 DNA sequence: TGTGCCAGCAGCTTAGGCAGGGCCAACGAGCAGTACTTC.

The chain is built from TRBV7-9 and TRBJ1-1, with unresolved D. Trimming stripped 5 bases from V and 11 bases from J, with 12 bases between. The CDR3 runs to 11 residues. The germline CDR1 and CDR2 sequences are SEHNR and FQNEAQ (reference sequence). The CDR3 reads CASSPPPGAFF. The CDR3 bases are TGTGCCAGCAGCCCACCTCCTGGGGCTTTCTTT.

The chain uses TRBV4-1 and TRBJ1-4; D is unclear. The germline V gene encodes CDR1 MGHRA and CDR2 YSYEKL. Between the trimmed V and J ends, which lost 4 bases and 8 bases, there was a span of 8 bases. The length of the CDR3 is 12 residues. The DNA for the CDR3 is TGCGCCAGCAGCCGTCCTGAGGAAAAACTGTTTTTT. This translates into CASSRPEEKLFF.